Listed below are T cell receptor beta chains from one sample, sequenced in a study of patients and donors after allogeneic stem cell transplantation. Each CDR3 protein gets one entry after TCRdb re-called the RT-PCR reads with MiXCR. The sample lists about a million distinct CDR3 sequences, about a sixth occurring once. The sequenced sample was blood, either unsorted or a sorted T cell fraction (not recorded which). The receptors shown here come from a human donor who was either an allogeneic HSCT recipient or a stem cell or donor lymphocyte infusion donor (not recorded which). It is not recorded whose cells these are; they may come from a transplant donor. CDR3s include the opening cysteine and the closing phenylalanine or tryptophan. The D gene is left open where the match is weak. A row's size may be missing; if present it is once, few, many or a size class.

j_call v_call d_call clone_size cdr3_aa cdr3_nt
TRBJ2-7 TRBV19 NA NA CASSIYGEQYF TGTGCCAGTAGTATCTATGGCGAGCAGTACTTC
TRBJ2-5 TRBV19 NA NA CASSIDGETQYF TGTGCCAGTAGTATAGACGGGGAGACCCAGTACTTC
TRBJ2-4 TRBV7-2 NA few CASSFRDSKNIQYF TGTGCCAGCAGCTTCCGGGACTCCAAAAACATTCAGTACTTC
TRBJ2-5 TRBV7-9 NA NA CASSPLGQQETQYF TGTGCCAGCAGCCCCTTAGGACAGCAAGAGACCCAGTACTTC
TRBJ1-3 TRBV15 NA few CATRPWGGSSGNTIYF TGTGCCACCAGACCCTGGGGAGGTTCCTCTGGAAACACCATATATTTT
TRBJ1-4 TRBV29-1 NA NA CSVVREKLFF TGCAGCGTTGTCAGGGAAAAACTGTTTTTT
TRBJ1-1 TRBV6-5 NA NA CASSYSGAKAFF TGTGCCAGCAGTTACTCGGGGGCAAAAGCTTTCTTT
TRBJ1-1 TRBV3-1 NA few CASSHPTGEAFF TGTGCCAGCAGCCATCCCACAGGTGAAGCTTTCTTT
TRBJ2-7 TRBV30 NA NA CAWSGSEKDEQYF TGTGCCTGGAGTGGCTCGGAGAAGGACGAGCAGTACTTC
TRBJ1-4 TRBV4-1 NA NA CASSQEPGVDLNEKLFF TGCGCCAGCAGCCAAGAACCCGGCGTCGACCTCAATGAAAAACTGTTTTTT
TRBJ2-1 TRBV7-9 TRBD1 NA CASSIKGQGAGEQFF TGTGCCAGCAGCATCAAGGGACAGGGGGCCGGTGAGCAGTTCTTC
TRBJ1-1 TRBV14 TRBD1 NA CASSPDRGVGLAEAFF TGTGCCAGCAGCCCGGACAGGGGGGTGGGGTTGGCTGAAGCTTTCTTT
TRBJ2-1 TRBV19 TRBD2 few CASSIGAGGPNEQFF TGTGCCAGTAGTATCGGAGCGGGAGGGCCTAATGAGCAGTTCTTC
TRBJ2-7 TRBV12-3/TRBV12-4 NA many CASSPGITYEQYF TGTGCCAGCTCCCCAGGCATAACCTACGAGCAGTACTTC
TRBJ2-1 TRBV12-5 TRBD1 few CASGLSSRTGEQFF TGTGCTAGTGGTTTGTCGAGTAGGACAGGGGAGCAGTTCTTC
TRBJ2-3 TRBV4-2 NA NA CASSQGMWTDTQYF TGTGCCAGCAGCCAGGGGATGTGGACAGATACGCAGTATTTT
TRBJ1-1 TRBV9 NA NA CASSARGDASTEAFF TGTGCCAGCAGCGCGAGAGGGGACGCCTCCACTGAAGCTTTCTTT
TRBJ1-1 TRBV4-1 NA NA CASSQVPGATEAFF TGCGCCAGCAGCCAAGTTCCAGGGGCAACTGAAGCTTTCTTT
TRBJ2-1 TRBV25-1 NA few CASSAPGAESYNEQFF TGTGCCAGCAGTGCTCCGGGTGCCGAGTCGTACAATGAGCAGTTCTTC
TRBJ2-3 TRBV29-1 TRBD2 few CSASGGEIFTDTQYF TGCTCCGCTAGCGGGGGGGAAATTTTCACAGATACGCAGTATTTT
TRBJ1-1 TRBV6-2/TRBV6-3 NA NA CASNRGGFEAFF TGTGCCAGCAACCGGGGGGGGTTCGAGGCTTTCTTT
TRBJ2-1 TRBV2 TRBD2 few CATVLAGARNEQFF TGTGCCACTGTCCTAGCGGGAGCCCGCAATGAGCAGTTCTTC
TRBJ2-2 TRBV25-1 NA many CASSNGGELFF TGTGCCAGCAGTAACGGTGGGGAGCTGTTTTTT
TRBJ2-1 TRBV6-1 TRBD2 few CASREGLAEYNEQFF TGTGCCAGCAGAGAAGGACTAGCGGAGTACAATGAGCAGTTCTTC
TRBJ2-1 TRBV2 NA NA CASSETSSYNEQFF TGTGCCAGCAGTGAAACTAGTTCGTACAATGAGCAGTTCTTC
TRBJ1-1 TRBV20-1 TRBD1 few CSALGQHTEAFF TGCAGTGCTTTGGGACAGCACACTGAAGCTTTCTTT
TRBJ2-1 TRBV11-2 NA NA CASSFPGNRFSSYNEQFF TGTGCCAGCAGCTTCCCGGGTAACCGATTCAGCTCCTACAATGAGCAGTTCTTC
TRBJ1-1 TRBV7-2 TRBD1 NA CASSLFRGSNTEAFF TGTGCCAGCAGCTTATTCAGGGGGTCGAACACTGAAGCTTTCTTT
TRBJ1-1 TRBV7-6 NA few CASSLAGVHTEAFF TGTGCCAGCAGCTTAGCGGGAGTCCACACTGAAGCTTTCTTT
TRBJ1-4 TRBV20-1 TRBD1 few CSAREGQGASTTNEKLFF TGCAGTGCTAGAGAGGGACAGGGAGCCTCTACAACTAATGAAAAACTGTTTTTT
TRBJ2-7 TRBV9 TRBD2 NA CASSAEGTSIYEQYF TGTGCCAGCAGCGCCGAAGGGACTAGTATATACGAGCAGTACTTC
TRBJ2-4 TRBV13 NA NA CASSLGASGGRNIQYF TGTGCCAGCAGCTTAGGCGCGTCGGGGGGCAGAAACATTCAGTACTTC
TRBJ2-2 TRBV24-1 NA NA CATSDIFGGNTGELFF TGTGCCACCAGTGATATTTTCGGGGGTAACACCGGGGAGCTGTTTTTT
TRBJ2-1 TRBV6-5 TRBD2 NA CASSYSGLAGYNEQFF TGTGCCAGCAGTTACTCGGGGCTAGCGGGGTACAATGAGCAGTTCTTC
TRBJ1-1 TRBV27 NA many CASSLFGMGLAGGEAFF TGTGCCAGCAGTTTATTCGGCATGGGTCTGGCAGGCGGTGAAGCTTTCTTT
TRBJ1-1 TRBV4-3 NA NA CASSQFFPEVPIEAFF TGCGCCAGCAGCCAATTTTTTCCAGAGGTTCCGATTGAAGCTTTCTTT
TRBJ2-5 TRBV5-5 NA NA CASSADRRLTETQYF TGTGCCAGCAGCGCCGACCGACGGTTGACAGAGACCCAGTACTTC
TRBJ1-5 TRBV4-1 NA NA CASSQDEGGDWAPQHF TGCGCCAGCAGCCAAGATGAGGGGGGCGACTGGGCGCCCCAGCATTTT
TRBJ1-2 TRBV12-3/TRBV12-4 NA few CASSPLLGQNTRSHGYTF TGTGCCAGCAGTCCATTGTTAGGACAGAACACCAGGTCCCATGGCTACACCTTC
TRBJ1-1 TRBV6-5 NA NA CASDDGTTEAFF TGTGCCAGCGACGACGGGACAACTGAAGCTTTCTTT